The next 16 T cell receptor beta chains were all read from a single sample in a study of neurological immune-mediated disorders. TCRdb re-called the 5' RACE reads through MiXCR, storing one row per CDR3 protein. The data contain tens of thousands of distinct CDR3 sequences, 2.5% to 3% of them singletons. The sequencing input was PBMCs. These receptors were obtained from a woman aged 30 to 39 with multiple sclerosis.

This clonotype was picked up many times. CDR3 bases: TGTGCCAGCAGTTACAGCTCCTACTACTCTGGGGCCAACGTCCTGACTTTC. The encoded protein is CASSYSSYYSGANVLTF. This chain uses TRBV6-5 with TRBJ2-6; D unresolved. CDR1 and CDR2 from the germline V gene are MNHEY and SVGAGI. The CDR3 runs to 17 residues. V lost 2 bases and J lost 0, with 11 bases in between.

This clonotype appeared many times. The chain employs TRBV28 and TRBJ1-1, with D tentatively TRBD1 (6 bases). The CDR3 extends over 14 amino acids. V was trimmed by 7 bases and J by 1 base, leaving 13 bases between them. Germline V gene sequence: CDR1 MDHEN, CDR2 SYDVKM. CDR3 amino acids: CASTHGGRNTEAFF. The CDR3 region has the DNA TGTGCCAGCACCCACGGGGGGCGGAACACTGAAGCTTTCTTT.

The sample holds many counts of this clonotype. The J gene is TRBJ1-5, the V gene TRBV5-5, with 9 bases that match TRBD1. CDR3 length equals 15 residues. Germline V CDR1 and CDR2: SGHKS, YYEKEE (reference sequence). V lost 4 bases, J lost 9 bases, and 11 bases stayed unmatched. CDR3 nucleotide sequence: TGTGCCAGCAGCCCGATATACAGGGGGCGAGGGCCCCAGCATTTT. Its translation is CASSPIYRGRGPQHF. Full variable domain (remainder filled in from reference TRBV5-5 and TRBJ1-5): DAGVTQSPTHLIKTRGQQVTLRCSPISGHKSVSWYQQVLGQGPQFIFQYYEKEERGRGNFPDRFSARQFPNYSSELNVNALLLGDSALYLCASSPIYRGRGPQHFGDGTRLSIL.

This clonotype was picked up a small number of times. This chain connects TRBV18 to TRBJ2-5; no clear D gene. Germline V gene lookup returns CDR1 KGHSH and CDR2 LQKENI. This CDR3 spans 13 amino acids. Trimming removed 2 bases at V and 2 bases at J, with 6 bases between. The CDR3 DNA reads TGTGCCAGCTCACCAAGCCCTCAAGAGACCCAGTACTTC. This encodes CASSPSPQETQYF.

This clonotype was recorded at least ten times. CDR3 DNA sequence: TGCAGCGTTGAGGCCCTAGCGGAGATATCCTACAATGAGCAGTTCTTC. It specifies CSVEALAEISYNEQFF. The chain joins TRBV29-1 to TRBJ2-1; 7 nucleotides agree with TRBD2. Germline assignment: CDR1 SQVTM and CDR2 ANQGSEA. The CDR3 is 16 residues long. Losses at the gene ends were 3 bases for V and 1 base for J; bases not matched to a gene: 9.

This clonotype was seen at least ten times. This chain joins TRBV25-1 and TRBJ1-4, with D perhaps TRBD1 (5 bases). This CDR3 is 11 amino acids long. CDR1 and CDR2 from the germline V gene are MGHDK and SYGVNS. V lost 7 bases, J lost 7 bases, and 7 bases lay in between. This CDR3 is CASMGGEKLFF. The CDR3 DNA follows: TGTGCCAGCATGGGGGGTGAAAAACTGTTTTTT.

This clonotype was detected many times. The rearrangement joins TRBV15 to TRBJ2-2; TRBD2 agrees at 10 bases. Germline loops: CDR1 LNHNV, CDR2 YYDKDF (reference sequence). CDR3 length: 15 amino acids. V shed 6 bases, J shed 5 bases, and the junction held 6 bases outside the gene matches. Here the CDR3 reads CATSNGLAETGELFF. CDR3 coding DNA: TGTGCCACCAGTAATGGACTAGCGGAAACCGGGGAGCTGTTTTTT.

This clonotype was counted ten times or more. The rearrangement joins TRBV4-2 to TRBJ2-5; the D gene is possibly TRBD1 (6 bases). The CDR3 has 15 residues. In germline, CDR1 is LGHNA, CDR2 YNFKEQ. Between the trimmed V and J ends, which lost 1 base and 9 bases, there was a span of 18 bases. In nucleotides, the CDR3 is TGTGCCAGCAGCCAAGGCCTTCAGGGGATCGAGGCCCAGTACTTC. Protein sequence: CASSQGLQGIEAQYF.

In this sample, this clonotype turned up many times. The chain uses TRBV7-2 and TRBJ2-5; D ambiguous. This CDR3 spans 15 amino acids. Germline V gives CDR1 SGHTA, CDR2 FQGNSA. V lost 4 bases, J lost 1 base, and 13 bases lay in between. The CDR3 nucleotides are TGTGCCAGCAGCTCAGAGACCTATTCCCAAGAGACCCAGTACTTC. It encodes CASSSETYSQETQYF.

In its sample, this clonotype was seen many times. The CDR3 is CASSGGLASSTDTQYF. DNA for the CDR3: TGTGCCAGCAGCGGTGGACTAGCGTCTAGCACAGATACGCAGTATTTT. The gene calls are TRBV7-6 and TRBJ2-3, with 9 bases lining up with TRBD2. V shed 5 bases and J 0 bases; nucleotides not matched to a gene: 6. The germline V gene has CDR1 SGHVS and CDR2 FNYEAQ. The CDR3 length is 16 residues.

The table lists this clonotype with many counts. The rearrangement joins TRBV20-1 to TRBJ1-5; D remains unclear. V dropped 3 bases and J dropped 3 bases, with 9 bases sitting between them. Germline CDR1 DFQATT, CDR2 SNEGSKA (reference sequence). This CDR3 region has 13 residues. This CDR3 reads CSASTQINQPQHF. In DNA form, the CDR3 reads TGCAGTGCTAGTACCCAGATCAATCAGCCCCAGCATTTT.

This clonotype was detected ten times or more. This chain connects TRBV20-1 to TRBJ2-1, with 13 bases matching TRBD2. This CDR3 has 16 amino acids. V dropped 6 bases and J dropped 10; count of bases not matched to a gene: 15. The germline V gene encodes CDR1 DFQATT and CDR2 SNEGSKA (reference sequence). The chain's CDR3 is CSASRALAGGFVEQFF. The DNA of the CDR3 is TGCAGTGCAAGTAGGGCACTAGCGGGAGGGTTTGTGGAGCAGTTCTTC.

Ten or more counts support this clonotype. The CDR3 DNA follows: TGTGCCAGCAGCGTAGCGGTGACCTCCTACAATGAGCAGTTCTTC. This translates into CASSVAVTSYNEQFF. The chain has TRBV9 and TRBJ2-1, with D uncertain. Germline values: CDR1 SGDLS, CDR2 YYNGEE. The CDR3 runs 15 residues. Trimming removed 0 bases at V and 0 bases at J, with 7 bases between.

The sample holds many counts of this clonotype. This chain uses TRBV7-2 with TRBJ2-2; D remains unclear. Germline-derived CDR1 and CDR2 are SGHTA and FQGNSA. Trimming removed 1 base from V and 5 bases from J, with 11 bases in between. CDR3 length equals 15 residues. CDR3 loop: CASSLDGPATGELFF. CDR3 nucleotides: TGTGCCAGCAGCTTAGATGGGCCGGCGACCGGGGAGCTGTTTTTT.

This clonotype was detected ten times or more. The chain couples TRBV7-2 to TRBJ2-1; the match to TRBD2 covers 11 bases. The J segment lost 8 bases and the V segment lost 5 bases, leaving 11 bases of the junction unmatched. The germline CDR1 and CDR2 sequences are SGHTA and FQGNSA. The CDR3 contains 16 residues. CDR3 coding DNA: TGTGCCAGCAGCCCGCGTCTAGCGGGAGGTGCGGATGAGCAGTTCTTC. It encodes CASSPRLAGGADEQFF.

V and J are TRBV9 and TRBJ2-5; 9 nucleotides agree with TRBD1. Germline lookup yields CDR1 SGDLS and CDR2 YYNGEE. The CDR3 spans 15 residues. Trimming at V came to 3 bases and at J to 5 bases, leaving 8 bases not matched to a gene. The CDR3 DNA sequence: TGTGCCAGCAGCGCTCACCGGACAGGGGACGAGACCCAGTACTTC. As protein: CASSAHRTGDETQYF.